The 24 T cell receptor beta chains listed next were all sequenced from one sample in a study of blood T cells in healthy people across ages. The use of a sample-barcoded 5' primer and a J-beta primer mix characterized a second PCR of about 6 to 11 cycles. MiXCR, run by TCRdb on the 5' RACE reads, gives a single entry per CDR3 protein. The sample has 1.5 million to 2 million distinct CDR3 sequences; roughly 27% are singletons. Material for sequencing was blood. Receptors were obtained from a woman aged 25-40 years in good health.

The rearrangement uses TRBV3-1 and TRBJ2-3, with 8 bases identical to TRBD2. V trimming: 1 base; J trimming: 14 bases; junction bases outside the gene matches: 8. The CDR3 is 13 amino acids. Germline loops: CDR1 LGHDT, CDR2 YNNKEL (reference sequence). The CDR3 sequence is CASSQVNSGETYF. The DNA for the CDR3 is TGTGCCAGCAGCCAAGTAAATAGCGGGGAGACGTATTTT.

This clonotype was seen a handful of times. The chain couples TRBV2 to TRBJ1-5; no firm D call. The CDR3 runs 14 residues. V was clipped by 7 bases and J by 0 bases, with 10 bases between them. Germline V gene sequence: CDR1 SNHLY, CDR2 FYNNEI. CDR3: CASNTRYSNQPQHF. The CDR3 DNA reads as TGTGCCAGCAATACTAGATATAGCAATCAGCCCCAGCATTTT.

There are a few counts of this clonotype. The rearrangement joins TRBV7-2 to TRBJ2-5; TRBD2 matches at 14 bases. Germline CDR1 reads SGHTA; CDR2 reads FQGNSA. This CDR3 has 17 amino acids. V dropped 0 bases and J dropped 4; count of bases not matched to a gene: 4. CDR3 DNA: TGTGCCAGCAGCTTAGCTGGAGGACTAGCGGGAGGAGAGACCCAGTACTTC. It encodes CASSLAGGLAGGETQYF.

This clonotype was counted between two and nine times. The chain uses TRBV10-3 and TRBJ2-7; D is unclear. Germline V CDR1 and CDR2: ENHRY, SYGVKD. The CDR3 contains 14 residues. V lost 5 bases to trimming and J lost 2 bases, with 13 bases between them. CDR3 residues: CAISKPGEPYEQYF. CDR3 nucleotides: TGTGCCATCAGTAAGCCAGGCGAACCCTACGAGCAGTACTTC.

This clonotype was detected a few times. One end of the junction varies from germline; a read error may be responsible. The chain joins TRBV29-1 to TRBJ1-1; D gene uncertain. Germline V gene sequence: CDR1 SQVTM, CDR2 ANQGSEA. This CDR3 spans 13 amino acids. The CDR3 nucleotides are TGCGGCGTTGAAGGTAGGGTGGGCACTGAAGCTTTCTTT. Translation gives CGVEGRVGTEAFF.

This clonotype was detected ten times or more. The CDR3 DNA reads as TGCGCCAGCAGCCAAATGAGCACCGGGACAGGGGGGGGCTACGAGCAGTACTTC. This translates into CASSQMSTGTGGGYEQYF. This rearrangement joins TRBV4-1 to TRBJ2-7; 11 bases agree with TRBD1. The CDR3 consists of 18 residues. The ends lost 2 bases at V and 3 bases at J; junction bases unmatched: 12. Germline CDR1 MGHRA, CDR2 YSYEKL.

This clonotype has just one count. The V call is TRBV7-9, the J call TRBJ2-5, with a possible D match to TRBD2 (5 bases). V lost 7 bases, J lost 5 bases, and 26 bases lay in between. Germline lookup yields CDR1 SEHNR and CDR2 FQNEAQ (reference sequence). The CDR3 consists of 17 residues. CDR3 sequence: CASTGENGWVTPETQYF. The CDR3 DNA reads as TGTGCCAGCACCGGGGAGAACGGTTGGGTGACCCCCGAGACCCAGTACTTC.

At least ten counts were recorded for this clonotype. DNA of the CDR3: TGCAGTGCAGCGGGGACAGGGCGCCAGTACTTC. This encodes CSAAGTGRQYF. The chain links TRBV20-1 to TRBJ2-7, with 9 bases lining up with TRBD1. Trimming took 6 bases from V and 10 from J; bases not matched to a gene: 7. Per the germline V gene, CDR1 is DFQATT and CDR2 is SNEGSKA (reference sequence). This CDR3 comprises 11 residues.

On this clonotype: Just one base apart from a much larger clone, this may be a read error. The chain has TRBV10-3 and TRBJ2-1; D may match TRBD1 or TRBD2 (5 bases each). This CDR3 has 13 residues. V lost 6 bases and J 5 bases, leaving 11 bases between the germline ends. Germline assignment: CDR1 ENHRY and CDR2 SYGVKD. The CDR3: CAIRGPLNNEQFF. CDR3 DNA: TGTGCCATCAGGGGACCGCTGAACAATGAGCAGTTCTTC.

The chain couples TRBV6-5 to TRBJ2-4; a weak D match, TRBD1 (5 bases). V lost 7 bases, J lost 15 bases, and 19 bases lay in between. Per the germline V gene, CDR1 is MNHEY and CDR2 is SVGAGI. The CDR3 loop spans 12 amino acids. The CDR3: CASTAPTGFWYF. CDR3 sequence (DNA): TGTGCCAGCACCGCACCCACAGGTTTTTGGTACTTC.

This clonotype was observed a few times. The J gene is TRBJ1-5, the V gene TRBV2; the D gene is possibly TRBD1 (5 bases). The CDR3 is 16 amino acids. The V gene lost 6 bases and the J gene lost 4 bases, with 19 bases spanning the gap. The germline V gene has CDR1 SNHLY and CDR2 FYNNEI. CDR3 protein: CASRAGWGRENQPQHF. The CDR3 coding sequence is TGTGCCAGCAGGGCCGGATGGGGACGAGAGAATCAGCCCCAGCATTTT.

V is TRBV20-1 and J is TRBJ2-7, with TRBD2 matching 11 bases. The ends lost 2 bases at V and 2 bases at J; junction bases unmatched: 8. The CDR3 contains 16 residues. Germline CDR1 DFQATT, CDR2 SNEGSKA (reference sequence). This CDR3 is CSARSGLAGRTYEQYF. The DNA for the CDR3 is TGCAGTGCTAGATCAGGACTAGCGGGCCGTACCTACGAGCAGTACTTC.

The CDR3 DNA follows: TGTGCCAGCAGCTGGACAGGGGGCAAAGATACGCAGTATTTT. As protein: CASSWTGGKDTQYF. The chain links TRBV14 to TRBJ2-3; 11 bases fit TRBD1. V lost 5 bases and J lost 5; bases outside the gene matches: 3. Germline V gene sequence: CDR1 SGHDN, CDR2 FVKESK. This CDR3 comprises 14 residues.

This clonotype showed up just a few times. V is TRBV28 and J is TRBJ2-1; a possible D gene is TRBD1 (5 bases). The ends were cut back, 3 bases at V and 5 bases at J, with 14 bases in the middle. Germline V gene data show CDR1 as MDHEN and CDR2 as SYDVKM. The CDR3 consists of 15 residues. In DNA form, the CDR3 reads TGTGCCAGCAGTTTCTCTCCGACAGCGAACAATGAGCAGTTCTTC. Amino acid sequence: CASSFSPTANNEQFF.

This clonotype occurred a few times. The J gene is TRBJ1-2, the V gene TRBV28, with D possibly TRBD1 on 6 matching bases. This CDR3 has 18 amino acids. Trimming stripped 6 bases from V and 1 base from J, with 24 bases between. Per the germline V gene, CDR1 is MDHEN and CDR2 is SYDVKM. CDR3 in DNA: TGTGCCAGCAGGGTAGACTACAGGGCCTCCAATTTTAACTATGGCTACACCTTC. This sequence encodes CASRVDYRASNFNYGYTF.

The chain employs TRBV5-1 and TRBJ1-1; 7 nucleotides align to TRBD1. The V gene end was trimmed by 4 bases and the J gene end by 6 bases; junction bases not matched to a gene: 6. In germline, CDR1 is SGHRS, CDR2 YFSETQ. This CDR3 has 13 amino acids. The CDR3 region has the DNA TGCGCCAGCAGCCTCCAGGGGGGCCCTGAAGCTTTCTTT. Protein product: CASSLQGGPEAFF.

V usage is TRBV7-9 and J usage is TRBJ1-6; D uncertain. Germline V gene sequence: CDR1 SEHNR, CDR2 FQNEAQ (reference sequence). The CDR3 totals 10 residues. Trimming removed 3 bases at V and 14 bases at J, with 5 bases between. In nucleotides, the CDR3 is TGTGCCAGCAGCTTTAATACCCTCCACTTT. This translates into CASSFNTLHF.

The chain uses TRBV7-2 and TRBJ2-1; D gene unclear. The V gene lost 4 bases and the J gene lost 1 base, with 14 bases spanning the gap. The CDR3 is made up of 16 amino acids. Germline CDR1 reads SGHTA; CDR2 reads FQGNSA. CDR3: CASSSGPDGSYNEQFF. In DNA form, the CDR3 reads TGTGCCAGCAGCTCCGGTCCTGATGGGTCCTACAATGAGCAGTTCTTC.

This clonotype has only a few counts. The CDR3 here is CSARVPSGTQYF. In nucleotides, the CDR3 is TGCAGTGCTAGAGTGCCCTCCGGTACGCAGTATTTT. This chain joins TRBV20-1 and TRBJ2-3; D not resolved. CDR1 and CDR2 from the germline V gene are DFQATT and SNEGSKA (reference sequence). With 1 base removed from V and 8 bases from J, the gap between germline ends came to 10 bases. CDR3 length: 12 amino acids.

In this sample, this clonotype turned up once. One base away lies a much larger clone, so this may be a sequencing read error. As the CDR3 is not closed by the conserved phenylalanine or tryptophan, this likely results from a read error. The chain links TRBV20-1 to TRBJ2-4, with TRBD1 matching 10 bases. The assigned J gene may be wrong: the sequence end matches TRBJ2-7 better. Germline V gives CDR1 DFQATT, CDR2 SNEGSKA (reference sequence). This CDR3 contains 14 residues. Written as DNA, the CDR3 is TGCAGTGCTAGGCCGGGACAGGGGATACACGAGCAGTACATC. It codes for CSARPGQGIHEQYI.

For the CDR3, the DNA is TGCAGTGCTAGGCGGGAGGGCCAACTACCTGAGCAGTTCTTC. Its translation: CSARREGQLPEQFF. The chain carries TRBV20-1 and TRBJ2-1, with 9 bases lining up with TRBD2. The V and J ends lost 3 bases and 9 bases, in that order; junction bases with no gene match: 9. CDR3 length equals 14 residues. CDR1 and CDR2 (germline): DFQATT, SNEGSKA (reference sequence).

This clonotype was seen ten or more times. The V gene is TRBV7-3, the J gene TRBJ2-3; perhaps TRBD1 as D (5 bases). Trimming removed 5 bases from V and 8 bases from J, with 14 bases in between. CDR1 is SGHTA, CDR2 FQGTGA, per germline. The CDR3 loop spans 13 amino acids. CDR3 bases: TGTGCCAGCAGCCTAGGGGTGGAAGGTACGCAGTATTTT. Translating it yields CASSLGVEGTQYF.

This clonotype was observed a single time. The chain carries TRBV30 and TRBJ2-1, with D unresolved. Germline V lookup: CDR1 GTSNPN, CDR2 SVGIG (reference sequence). The V and J ends lost 4 bases and 0 bases respectively, with 7 bases between them. This CDR3 is 13 amino acids long. CDR3 nucleotides: TGTGCCTGGACAGGTAGCTCCTACAATGAGCAGTTCTTC. Its protein product is CAWTGSSYNEQFF.

V usage is TRBV18 and J usage is TRBJ2-7; TRBD2 is a possible D gene (6 bases). The CDR3 spans 15 residues. Germline V CDR1 and CDR2: KGHSH, LQKENI. The germline V and J ends were trimmed by 5 bases and 2 bases, with 16 bases remaining between them. CDR3 protein: CASSMEGPQAYEQYF. The CDR3, as DNA: TGTGCCAGCTCAATGGAGGGGCCTCAGGCCTACGAGCAGTACTTC.